The clone carrying this TCR beta chain was picked up one time. Its antigen is as yet unknown. The primer mix had 60 Vbeta and 13 Jbeta primers. Generated by immunoSEQ multiplex PCR, the TCRdb table keeps only in-frame clones and is missing some. The repertoire consists of around 76,000 clones, with approximately 70% occurring once and the leading ten covering less than 10%. Looked up from germline, CDR1 is MRHNA and CDR2 is SNTAGT. The CDR3 totals 17 residues. Trimming left V 6 bases short and J 0 bases short, with 18 bases between. This entry belongs to a study of cytomegalovirus exposure and HLA in healthy donors. Points from the study as a whole: About 87% or about 30% of the time was how often most TCR beta V segments were productive, according to an earlier analysis. Exclusion applied to some V segments, including TRBV6-2 and TRBV6-3, as they were indistinguishable.

Sequenced: PBMCs. The origin of this receptor is a woman between 45 and 60 years old in good health and CMV-seropositive. This chain joins TRBV6-4 and TRBJ1-5, with a tentative D call TRBD1 (6 bases). The CDR3 DNA reads as TGTGCCAGCAGGGAGCCGGGACATATCATTAGCAATCAGCCCCAGCATTTT. It yields the protein CASREPGHIISNQPQHF.